One sample yielded the 11 T cell receptor beta chains listed below, sequenced in a study of T cell responses to AZD1222 COVID-19 vaccine. Only in-frame clones appear in the TCRdb table, and some are missing; sequencing was by immunoSEQ multiplex PCR. The sample contains under 70,000 clones, more than 80% of which appear only once. The sample consisted of peripheral blood, taken 28 days after the second AZD1222 dose. All receptors come from an adult who received the AZD1222 COVID-19 vaccine.

The V and J genes are TRBV19 and TRBJ1-3; no clear D gene. Germline CDR1 LNHDA, CDR2 SQIVND (reference sequence). Trimming cost V 3 bases and J 8 bases, with 17 bases left between them. This CDR3 contains 15 residues. In DNA, the CDR3 is TGTGCCAGTAGTATTCAGAGCTACAGCGGGGACACCATATATTTT. It translates to CASSIQSYSGDTIYF.

The rearrangement joins TRBV6-6 to TRBJ2-1, with 11 bases aligning to TRBD2. Germline CDR1 and CDR2: MNHNY and SVGAGI (reference sequence). There are 15 residues in the CDR3. Unmatched junction bases numbered 9, after V lost 6 bases and J lost 8 bases. CDR3 sequence (DNA): TGTGCCAGCAGAGTTAGCGGGAGGGCCTCGGATGAGCAGTTCTTC. Amino acid sequence: CASRVSGRASDEQFF.

The V and J genes are TRBV19 and TRBJ2-1; D is ambiguous. Germline values: CDR1 LNHDA, CDR2 SQIVND (reference sequence). CDR3 size: 14 residues. Trimming removed 6 bases at V and 2 bases at J, with 11 bases between. The CDR3 DNA is TGTGCCAGTAGGGTTGGCGGTCCCTACAATGAGCAGTTCTTC. Its protein product is CASRVGGPYNEQFF. Supplemented by reference TRBV19 and TRBJ2-1, the full variable domain reads DGGITQSPKYLFRKEGQNVTLSCEQNLNHDAMYWYRQDPGQGLRLIYYSQIVNDFQKGDIAEGYSVSREKKESFPLTVTSAQKNPTAFYLCASRVGGPYNEQFFGPGTRLTVL.

V is TRBV2 and J is TRBJ1-5; D is uncertain. This CDR3 spans 16 amino acids. CDR1 SNHLY and CDR2 FYNNEI come from the germline V gene. Trimming cost V 2 bases and J 0 bases, with 11 bases left between them. This CDR3 is CASSEFGRYSNQPQHF. CDR3 sequence (DNA): TGTGCCAGCAGTGAATTTGGCAGATATAGCAATCAGCCCCAGCATTTT.

This clone was observed a handful of times. The chain recombines TRBV4-1 with TRBJ1-5, with TRBD1 identical over 8 bases. The CDR3 is 17 amino acids. Looked up from germline, CDR1 is MGHRA and CDR2 is YSYEKL. V shed 0 bases and J 1 base; nucleotides not matched to a gene: 5. The DNA for the CDR3 is TGCGCCAGCAGCCAAGATTTCACAGGGGGGAGCAATCAGCCCCAGCATTTT. It yields the protein CASSQDFTGGSNQPQHF.

This rearrangement joins TRBV6-1 to TRBJ1-2, with 12 positions matching TRBD1. Trimming at V came to 2 bases and at J to 8 bases, leaving 3 bases not matched to a gene. The CDR3 runs to 14 residues. Germline V gives CDR1 MNHNS, CDR2 SASEGT. CDR3 in amino acids: CASSERGQGAGYTF. DNA for the CDR3: TGTGCCAGCAGTGAAAGGGGACAGGGGGCGGGCTACACCTTC.

V usage is TRBV24-1 and J usage is TRBJ2-4; D might be TRBD1 or TRBD2, each matching 5 bases. V was shortened by 5 bases and J by 7 bases, with 11 bases between the two germline ends. Germline V gene lookup returns CDR1 KGHDR and CDR2 SFDVKD. The CDR3 covers 13 residues. The CDR3 DNA is TGTGCCACCAGTGGAGGGGTTGGGAACATTCAGTACTTC. It encodes CATSGGVGNIQYF.

This chain links TRBV9 with TRBJ1-2, with 8 bases identical to TRBD1. Germline trimming cut 3 bases from V and 2 bases from J; bases unmatched to any gene: 0. The CDR3 length is 13 residues. Germline V CDR1 and CDR2: SGDLS, YYNGEE. The CDR3 DNA is TGTGCCAGCAGCGGACAGGGGAACTATGGCTACACCTTC. It translates to CASSGQGNYGYTF.

This chain joins TRBV2 and TRBJ1-6; weak D call: TRBD1 (5 bases). Looked up from germline, CDR1 is SNHLY and CDR2 is FYNNEI. This CDR3 has 14 amino acids. V dropped 6 bases and J dropped 7 bases, with 13 bases sitting between them. The CDR3: CASRGGGRNSPLHF. The CDR3 DNA reads TGTGCCAGCAGAGGTGGGGGAAGGAATTCACCCCTCCACTTT.

In this sample, this clone turned up once. The chain has TRBV28 and TRBJ2-7, with a possible D match to TRBD1 (6 bases). Per germline, CDR1 MDHEN and CDR2 SYDVKM. The CDR3 runs 14 residues. V lost 8 bases, J lost 4 bases, and 18 bases lay in between. The CDR3 nucleotides read TGTGCCAGCCTAGACCGGACAGAGACATACGAGCAGTACTTC. As protein: CASLDRTETYEQYF.

The chain uses TRBV10-3 and TRBJ1-5; 7 bases are a match to TRBD1. This CDR3 has 15 amino acids. Unmatched junction bases numbered 8, after V lost 6 bases and J lost 3 bases. CDR1 ENHRY and CDR2 SYGVKD come from the germline V gene. CDR3 sequence: CAISEETGNNQPQHF. DNA for the CDR3: TGTGCCATCAGCGAAGAGACAGGGAACAATCAGCCCCAGCATTTT.